This T cell receptor beta chain is from a study of blood T cell repertoires in COVID-19. About the research overall: The United States, Italy and Spain supplied acute and convalescent COVID-19 samples.

CDR3 length: 17 residues. CDR1 SGDLS and CDR2 YYNGEE come from the germline V gene. Trimming removed 4 bases at V and 0 bases at J, with 16 bases between. Repertoires were generated with immunoSEQ multiplex PCR, while TCRdb's copy carries only in-frame clones and drops some. The table shows about 74,000 clones, with roughly 84% occurring only once. The rearrangement links TRBV9 to TRBJ2-2, with D maybe TRBD2 (6 bases). This sequence was found in a woman over 75 with active or convalescent COVID-19. The sample consisted of peripheral blood. The CDR3 loop reads CASSSRILAANTGELFF. Written as DNA, the CDR3 is TGTGCCAGCAGCTCTCGAATACTAGCTGCGAACACCGGGGAGCTGTTTTTT.